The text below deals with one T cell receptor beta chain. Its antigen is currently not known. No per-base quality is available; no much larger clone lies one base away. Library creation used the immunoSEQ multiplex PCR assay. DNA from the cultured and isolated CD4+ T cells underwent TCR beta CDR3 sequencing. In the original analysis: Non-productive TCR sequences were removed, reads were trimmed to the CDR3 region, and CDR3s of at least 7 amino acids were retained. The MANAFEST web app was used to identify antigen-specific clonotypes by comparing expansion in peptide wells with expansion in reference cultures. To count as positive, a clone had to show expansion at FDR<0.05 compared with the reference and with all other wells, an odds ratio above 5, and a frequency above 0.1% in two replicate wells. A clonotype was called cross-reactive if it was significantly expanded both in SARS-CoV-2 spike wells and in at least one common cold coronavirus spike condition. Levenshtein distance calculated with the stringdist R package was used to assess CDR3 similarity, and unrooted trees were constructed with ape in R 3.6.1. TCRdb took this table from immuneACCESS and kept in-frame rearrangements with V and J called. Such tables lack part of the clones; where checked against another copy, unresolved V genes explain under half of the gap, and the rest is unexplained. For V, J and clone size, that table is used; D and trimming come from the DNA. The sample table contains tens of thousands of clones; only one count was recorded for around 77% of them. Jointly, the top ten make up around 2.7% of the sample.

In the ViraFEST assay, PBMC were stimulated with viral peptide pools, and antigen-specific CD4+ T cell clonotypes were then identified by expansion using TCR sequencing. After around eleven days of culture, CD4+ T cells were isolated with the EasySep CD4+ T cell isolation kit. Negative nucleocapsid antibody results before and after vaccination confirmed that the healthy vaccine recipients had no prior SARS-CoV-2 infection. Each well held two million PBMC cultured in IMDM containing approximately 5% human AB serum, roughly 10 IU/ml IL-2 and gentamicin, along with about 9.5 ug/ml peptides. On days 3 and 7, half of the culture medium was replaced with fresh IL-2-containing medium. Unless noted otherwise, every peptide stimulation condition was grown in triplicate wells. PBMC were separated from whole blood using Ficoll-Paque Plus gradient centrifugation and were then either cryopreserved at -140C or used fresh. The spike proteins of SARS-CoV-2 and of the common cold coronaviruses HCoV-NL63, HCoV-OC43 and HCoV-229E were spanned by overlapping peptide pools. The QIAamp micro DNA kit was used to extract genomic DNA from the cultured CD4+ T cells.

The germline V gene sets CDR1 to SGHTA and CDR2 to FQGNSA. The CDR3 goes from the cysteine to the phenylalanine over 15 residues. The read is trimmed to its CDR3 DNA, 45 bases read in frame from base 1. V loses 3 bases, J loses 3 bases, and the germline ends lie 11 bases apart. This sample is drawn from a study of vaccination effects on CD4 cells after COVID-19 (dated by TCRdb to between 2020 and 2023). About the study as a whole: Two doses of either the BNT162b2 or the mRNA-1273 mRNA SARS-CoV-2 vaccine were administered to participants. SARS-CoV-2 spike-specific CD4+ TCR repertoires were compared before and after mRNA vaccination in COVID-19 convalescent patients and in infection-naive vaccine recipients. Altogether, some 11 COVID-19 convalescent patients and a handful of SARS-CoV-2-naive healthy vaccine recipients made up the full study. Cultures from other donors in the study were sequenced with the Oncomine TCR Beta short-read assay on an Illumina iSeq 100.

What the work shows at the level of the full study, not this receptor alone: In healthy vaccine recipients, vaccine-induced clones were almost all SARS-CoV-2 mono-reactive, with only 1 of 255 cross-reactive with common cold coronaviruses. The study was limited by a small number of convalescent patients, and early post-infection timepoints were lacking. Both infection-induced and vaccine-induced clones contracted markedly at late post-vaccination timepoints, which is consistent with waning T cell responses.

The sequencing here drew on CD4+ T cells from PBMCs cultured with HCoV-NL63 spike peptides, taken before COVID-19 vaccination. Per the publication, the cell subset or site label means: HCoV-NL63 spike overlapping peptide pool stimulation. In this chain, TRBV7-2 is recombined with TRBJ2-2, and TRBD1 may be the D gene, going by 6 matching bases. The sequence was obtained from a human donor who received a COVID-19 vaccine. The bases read TGTGCCAGCAGCTTTATGGGACAAGACACCGGGGAGCTGTTTTTT. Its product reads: CASSFMGQDTGELFF.